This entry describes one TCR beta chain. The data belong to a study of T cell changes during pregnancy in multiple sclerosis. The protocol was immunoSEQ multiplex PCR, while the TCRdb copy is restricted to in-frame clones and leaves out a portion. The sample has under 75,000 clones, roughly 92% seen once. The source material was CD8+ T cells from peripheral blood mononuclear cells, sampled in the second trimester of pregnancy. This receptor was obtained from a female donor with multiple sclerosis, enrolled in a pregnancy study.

CDR3 residues: CASSVGIPSGNTIYF. The CDR3 DNA sequence: TGTGCCAGCAGCGTGGGCATACCCTCTGGAAACACCATATATTTT. The rearrangement joins TRBV9 to TRBJ1-3; unclear D gene. The CDR3 spans 15 residues. V lost 2 bases, J lost 0 bases, and 9 bases lay in between. Germline V gene sequence: CDR1 SGDLS, CDR2 YYNGEE. Combining the CDR3 with reference TRBV9 and TRBJ1-3 gives the whole variable domain DSGVTQTPKHLITATGQRVTLRCSPRSGDLSVYWYQQSLDQGLQFLIQYYNGEERAKGNILERFSAQQFPDLHSELNLSSLELGDSALYFCASSVGIPSGNTIYFGEGSWLTVV.